The clone carrying this T cell receptor beta chain was counted between two and nine times. No antigen is known for it. Constant-segment primers were used for 5'RACE, and the resulting TCR alpha and TCR beta cDNA libraries carried sample barcodes and UMIs. TCRdb re-called the 5' RACE reads with MiXCR, one entry per CDR3 protein. The repertoire has 300,000 to 400,000 distinct CDR3 sequences, more than 15% of them found once; the top ten carry about a fifth. The junction had 1 base not matched to a gene; V was cut back by 0 bases and J by 3 bases. Germline lookup yields CDR1 SGHNT and CDR2 YYREEE (reference sequence). The length of the CDR3 is 15 residues. This record comes from a study of T-cell memory formation after mild COVID-19. Turning to the study itself: Clusters of TCRs were largely donor specific. Study-level points and caveats: Pre-infection memory contained some responding clones, which suggested that cross-reactive memory had joined. Contracting clones from day 15 to 85 had balanced CD4/CD8; later expanders favoured CD4+.

Sequencing input: PBMCs or a T cell subset sorted from them (not recorded which). The rearrangement uses TRBV5-4 and TRBJ2-5; 11 nucleotides line up with TRBD2. The clonotype was recovered from a man between 18 and 35 years old who had mild COVID-19 (a few samples of this study predate the infection). Cell type and time point are not known. This CDR3 reads CASSLGGLAEETQYF. The CDR3 DNA reads as TGTGCCAGCAGCTTGGGGGGACTAGCGGAAGAGACCCAGTACTTC.